This entry describes one T cell receptor (beta chain). These data come from a study of T cells in tumors after PD-1 blockade. About the research overall: On average, peripheral blood gave about 120,000 TCR templates and around 40,000 unique clonotypes.

Template: tumor biopsy or peripheral blood genomic DNA, about 616-6,004 ng per sample. Assay used: immunoSEQ multiplex PCR; TCRdb lists only in-frame clones, some missing. The table includes just under 65,000 clones, around 72% detected once. CDR3 length: 12 residues. The V gene lost 2 bases and the J gene lost 6 bases, with 7 bases spanning the gap. Germline V lookup: CDR1 KGHSH, CDR2 LQKENI. The chain is built from TRBV18 and TRBJ1-1; unclear D gene. The clonotype originates from a human donor with basal cell carcinoma. The sequences come from PBMCs, collected after anti-PD-1 treatment. In DNA form, the CDR3 reads TGTGCCAGCTCACCAAACGGAGCTGAAGCTTTCTTT. Amino acid sequence: CASSPNGAEAFF.